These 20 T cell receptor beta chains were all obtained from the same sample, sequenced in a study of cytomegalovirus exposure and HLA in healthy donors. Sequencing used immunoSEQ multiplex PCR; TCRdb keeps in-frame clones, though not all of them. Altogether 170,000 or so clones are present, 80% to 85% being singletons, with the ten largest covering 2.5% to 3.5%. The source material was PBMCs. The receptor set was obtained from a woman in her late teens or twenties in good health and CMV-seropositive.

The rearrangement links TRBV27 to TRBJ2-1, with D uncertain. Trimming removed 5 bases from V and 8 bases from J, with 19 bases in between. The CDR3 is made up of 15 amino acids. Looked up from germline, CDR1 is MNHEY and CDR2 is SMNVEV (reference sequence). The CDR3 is CASSPGEKIGDEQFF. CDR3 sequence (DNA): TGTGCCAGCAGTCCGGGTGAGAAAATCGGCGATGAGCAGTTCTTC.

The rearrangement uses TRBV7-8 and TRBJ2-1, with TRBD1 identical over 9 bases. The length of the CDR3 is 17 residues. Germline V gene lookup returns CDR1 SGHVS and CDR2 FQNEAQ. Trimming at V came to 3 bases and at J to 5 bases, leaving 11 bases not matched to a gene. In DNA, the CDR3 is TGTGCCAGCAGCTTGGCTCGCGGGACAGGGCCTAACAATGAGCAGTTCTTC. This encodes CASSLARGTGPNNEQFF.

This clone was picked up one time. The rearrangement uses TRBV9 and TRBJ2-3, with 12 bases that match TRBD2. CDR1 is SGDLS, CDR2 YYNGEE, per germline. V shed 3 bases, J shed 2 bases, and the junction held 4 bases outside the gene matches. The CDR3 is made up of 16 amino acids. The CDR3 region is CASSATSGGLTDTQYF. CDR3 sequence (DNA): TGTGCCAGCAGCGCGACTAGCGGGGGACTCACAGATACGCAGTATTTT.

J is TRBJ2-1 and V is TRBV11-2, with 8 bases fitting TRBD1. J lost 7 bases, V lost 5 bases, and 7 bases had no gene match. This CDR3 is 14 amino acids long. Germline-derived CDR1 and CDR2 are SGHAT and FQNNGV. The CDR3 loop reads CASSTDRVANEQFF. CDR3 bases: TGTGCCAGCAGCACGGACAGGGTGGCGAATGAGCAGTTCTTC.

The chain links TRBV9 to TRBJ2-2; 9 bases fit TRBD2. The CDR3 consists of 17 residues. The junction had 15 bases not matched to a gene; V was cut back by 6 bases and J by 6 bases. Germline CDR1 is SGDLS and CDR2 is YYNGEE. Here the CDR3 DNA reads TGTGCCAGCACCCGTAGACCTGGCGGGGGGGCATCCGGGGAGCTGTTTTTT. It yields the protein CASTRRPGGGASGELFF.

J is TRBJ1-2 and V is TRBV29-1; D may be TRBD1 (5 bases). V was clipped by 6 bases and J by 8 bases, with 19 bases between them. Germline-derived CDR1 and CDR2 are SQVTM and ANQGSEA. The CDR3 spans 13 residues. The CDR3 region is CSVGGQGGGGYTF. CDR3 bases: TGCAGCGTGGGAGGGCAGGGAGGCGGCGGCTACACCTTC.

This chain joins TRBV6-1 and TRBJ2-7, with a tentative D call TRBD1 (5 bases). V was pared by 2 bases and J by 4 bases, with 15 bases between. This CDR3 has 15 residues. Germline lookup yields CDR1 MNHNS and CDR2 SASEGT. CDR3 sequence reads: CASSEWSPGPYEQYF. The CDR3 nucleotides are TGTGCCAGCAGTGAATGGTCCCCAGGGCCTTACGAGCAGTACTTC.

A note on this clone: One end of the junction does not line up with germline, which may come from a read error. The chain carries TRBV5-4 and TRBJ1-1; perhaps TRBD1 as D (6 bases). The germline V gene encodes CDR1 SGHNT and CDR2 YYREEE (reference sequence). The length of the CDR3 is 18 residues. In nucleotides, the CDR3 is TGTGCCAGCAGCTTTGGAGATCAGGGGACCCCACTGAAGACTGAAGCTTTCTTT. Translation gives CASSFGDQGTPLKTEAFF.

The CDR3 sequence: CASSSRDSISGELFF. The CDR3 bases are TGTGCCAGCAGCTCCCGGGACTCAATTTCCGGGGAGCTGTTTTTT. The chain joins TRBV4-2 to TRBJ2-2; possibly TRBD2 for D (6 bases). V gave up 5 bases and J gave up 6 bases, with 16 bases separating them. This CDR3 region has 15 residues. Germline V gene sequence: CDR1 LGHNA, CDR2 YNFKEQ.

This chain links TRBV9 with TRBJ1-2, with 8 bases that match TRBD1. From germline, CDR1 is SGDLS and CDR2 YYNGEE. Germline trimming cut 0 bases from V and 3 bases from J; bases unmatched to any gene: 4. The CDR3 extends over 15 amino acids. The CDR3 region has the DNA TGTGCCAGCAGCGTAGCGGACAGGGTAGACTATGGCTACACCTTC. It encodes CASSVADRVDYGYTF.

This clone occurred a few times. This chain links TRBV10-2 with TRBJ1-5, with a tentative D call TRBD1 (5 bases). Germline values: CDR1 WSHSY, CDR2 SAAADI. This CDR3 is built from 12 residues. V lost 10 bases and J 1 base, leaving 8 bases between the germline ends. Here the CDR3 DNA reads TGCGCCACCCGGGGGAGCAATCAGCCCCAGCATTTT. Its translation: CATRGSNQPQHF.

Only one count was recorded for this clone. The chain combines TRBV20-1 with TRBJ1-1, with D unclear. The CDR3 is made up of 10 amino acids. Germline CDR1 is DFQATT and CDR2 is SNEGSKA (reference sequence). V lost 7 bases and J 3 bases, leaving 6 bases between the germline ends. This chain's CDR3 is CSVRDTEAFF. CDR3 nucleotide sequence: TGCAGTGTGAGGGACACTGAAGCTTTCTTT.

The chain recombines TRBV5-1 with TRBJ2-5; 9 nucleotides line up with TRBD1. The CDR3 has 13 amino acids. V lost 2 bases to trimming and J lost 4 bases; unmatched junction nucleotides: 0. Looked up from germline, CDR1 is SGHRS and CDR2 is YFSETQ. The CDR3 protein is CASSLQGAETQYF. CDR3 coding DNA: TGCGCCAGCAGCTTACAGGGGGCAGAGACCCAGTACTTC.

CDR3 in DNA: TGTGCCAGCAGCGTAGGCCAAGAACTCTATGGCTACACCTTC. Translation gives CASSVGQELYGYTF. The chain is built from TRBV9 and TRBJ1-2; D is undetermined. In germline, CDR1 is SGDLS, CDR2 YYNGEE. The CDR3 consists of 14 residues. The V gene lost 0 bases and the J gene lost 4 bases, with 10 bases spanning the gap.

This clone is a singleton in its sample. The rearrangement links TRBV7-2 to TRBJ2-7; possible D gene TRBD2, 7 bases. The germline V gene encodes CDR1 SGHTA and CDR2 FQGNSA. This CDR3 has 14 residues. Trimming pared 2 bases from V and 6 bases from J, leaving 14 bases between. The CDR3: CASSLSRGAGEQYF. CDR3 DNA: TGTGCCAGCAGCTTATCCCGGGGGGCTGGCGAGCAGTACTTC.

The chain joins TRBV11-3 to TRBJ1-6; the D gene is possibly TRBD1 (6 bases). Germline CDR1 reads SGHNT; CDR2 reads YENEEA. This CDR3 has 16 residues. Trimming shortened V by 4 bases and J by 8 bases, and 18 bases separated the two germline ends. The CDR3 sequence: CASSWRQAVFHSPLHF. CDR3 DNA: TGTGCCAGCAGCTGGCGACAGGCCGTGTTCCATTCACCCCTCCACTTT.

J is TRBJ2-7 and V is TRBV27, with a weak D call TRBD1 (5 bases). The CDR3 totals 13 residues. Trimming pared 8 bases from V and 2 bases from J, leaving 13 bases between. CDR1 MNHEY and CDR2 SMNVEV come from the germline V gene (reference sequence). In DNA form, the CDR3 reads TGTGCCAGCGGAAACACAGGAACCTACGAGCAGTACTTC. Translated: CASGNTGTYEQYF.

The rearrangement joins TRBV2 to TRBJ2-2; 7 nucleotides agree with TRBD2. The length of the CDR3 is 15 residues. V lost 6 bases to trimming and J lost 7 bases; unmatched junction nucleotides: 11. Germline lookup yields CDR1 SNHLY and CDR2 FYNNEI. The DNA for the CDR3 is TGTGCCAGCAGCCAAGAGGCGGGGGTTGGCGGGGAGCTGTTTTTT. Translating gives CASSQEAGVGGELFF.

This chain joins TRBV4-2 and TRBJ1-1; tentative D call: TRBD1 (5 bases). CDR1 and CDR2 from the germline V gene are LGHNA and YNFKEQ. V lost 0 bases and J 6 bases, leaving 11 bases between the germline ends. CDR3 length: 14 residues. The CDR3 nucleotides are TGTGCCAGCAGCCAAGATGGCGAAGGGGCTGAAGCTTTCTTT. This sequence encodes CASSQDGEGAEAFF.

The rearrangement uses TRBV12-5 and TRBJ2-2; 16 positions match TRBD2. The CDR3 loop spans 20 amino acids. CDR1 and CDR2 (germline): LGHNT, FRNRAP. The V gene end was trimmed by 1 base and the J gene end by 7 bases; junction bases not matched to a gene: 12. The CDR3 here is CASGLALSGTSGGAYGELFF. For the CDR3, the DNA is TGTGCTAGTGGTTTGGCCTTATCCGGGACTAGCGGGGGGGCTTACGGGGAGCTGTTTTTT.